This TCR beta chain came from a study of T cell responses to AZD1222 COVID-19 vaccine. The study, taken as a whole, reports: CD4 TCRs covered the whole spike, strongest at regions 160-218 and 743-854. The number of AZD1222 recipients seropositive at baseline was only five to seven. Clonal diversity was possibly underestimated; the donors were predominantly white British and more often female. All repertoire sampling was performed exclusively after the peak T cell response.

Sequencing was performed with immunoSEQ multiplex PCR; in TCRdb, only in-frame clones are kept and a portion is missing. The table records about 120,000 clones, approximately 94% of them present only once. The CDR3 is made up of 14 amino acids. The V gene end was trimmed by 6 bases and the J gene end by 0 bases; junction bases not matched to a gene: 0. CDR1 LNHDA and CDR2 SQIVND come from the germline V gene (reference sequence). A word on this clone: Its matching antigen is unknown.

This rearrangement joins TRBV19 to TRBJ2-2, with 8 bases identical to TRBD1. The input for sequencing was peripheral blood, taken 28 days after the second AZD1222 dose. This sequence was found in an adult who received the AZD1222 COVID-19 vaccine. The CDR3 loop is CASRGQANTGELFF. The CDR3 nucleotides are TGTGCCAGTAGGGGACAGGCGAACACCGGGGAGCTGTTTTTT.